This T cell receptor (beta chain) emerged from a study of graft-versus-host responses after intestinal transplantation. Study-wide background: Every transplant recipient was induced with anti-thymocyte globulin, then maintained on tacrolimus and steroids for about three years. Points from the study as a whole: Present in recipient marrow, GvH clones included some that appeared first in ileum or blood.

Investigators treated the graft tissue so that it released intraepithelial and lamina propria lymphocytes. Note on this clone: Its antigen is currently unknown.

The germline V gene encodes CDR1 MNHEY and CDR2 SVGAGI. This CDR3 region has 15 residues. Trimming removed 0 bases from V and 6 bases from J; junction bases left unmatched: 7. Profiling relied on immunoSEQ multiplex PCR, and the TCRdb table lists in-frame clones only, not all of them. The sample has fewer than 300 clones; roughly three quarters are singletons. This chain links TRBV6-5 with TRBJ2-7; TRBD2 matches 8 bases. The specimen comprised ileum tissue, sampled after intestinal transplantation. This TCR came from a human patient who received an intestinal transplant, so some T cells may come from the graft donor. CDR3 bases: TGTGCCAGCAGTTACTCGGTGGCCGGGAGGGGCGAGCAGTACTTC. This translates into CASSYSVAGRGEQYF.